Below are 19 T cell receptor beta chains sequenced from a single sample in a study of CD8 T cells in ankylosing spondylitis. The antigens for these receptors are not known. TCRdb itself ran the 5' RACE reads through MiXCR, one entry per CDR3 protein. The sample holds more than 100,000 distinct CDR3 sequences, more than 15% seen once. Overall study findings and caveats: About 8 highly homologous variants made up a TCR beta motif, and this motif appeared characteristic of ankylosing spondylitis blood.

Material: blood, either unsorted or a sorted T cell fraction (not recorded which). These receptors were taken from a male donor with ankylosing spondylitis.

The chain has TRBV27 and TRBJ2-2; maybe TRBD1 (6 bases). Trimming removed 0 bases at V and 2 bases at J, with 13 bases between. In germline, CDR1 is MNHEY, CDR2 SMNVEV (reference sequence). CDR3 length: 17 amino acids. CDR3 sequence reads: CASSLSILGANTGELFF. The CDR3 DNA follows: TGTGCCAGCAGTTTATCGATTTTGGGGGCTAACACCGGGGAGCTGTTTTTT.

The chain recombines TRBV7-6 with TRBJ2-3, with 8 bases fitting TRBD1. The CDR3 runs to 14 residues. Trimming removed 3 bases from V and 11 bases from J; junction bases left unmatched: 10. The germline CDR1 and CDR2 sequences are SGHVS and FNYEAQ. Here the CDR3 reads CASSFGQGPDRQYF. The CDR3 nucleotides are TGTGCCAGCAGCTTTGGACAGGGACCTGATCGGCAGTATTTT.

This clonotype was detected a few times. CDR3 bases: TGTGCCAGCAGTTTAATCGGAACCGCTAATGAAAAACTGTTTTTT. This sequence encodes CASSLIGTANEKLFF. This chain links TRBV12-3 or TRBV12-4 with TRBJ1-4; D uncertain. V lost 2 bases, J lost 3 bases, and 10 bases lay in between. The CDR3 has 15 residues.

This clonotype was counted between two and nine times. V gene TRBV7-8 combines with J gene TRBJ2-3; 12 nucleotides line up with TRBD2. CDR1 and CDR2 (germline): SGHVS, FQNEAQ. The CDR3 has 19 residues. J was trimmed by 0 bases and V by 4 bases; bases with no gene match: 11. The CDR3 is CASSYPGGLAGPSTDTQYF. CDR3 nucleotides: TGTGCCAGCAGCTACCCAGGGGGACTAGCGGGCCCTAGCACAGATACGCAGTATTTT.

CDR3 sequence: CASSPRDRGPNQPQHF. The CDR3 DNA is TGTGCCAGCAGCCCCCGGGACAGGGGCCCCAATCAGCCCCAGCATTTT. This rearrangement joins TRBV7-9 to TRBJ1-5, with 10 bases that match TRBD1. CDR1 and CDR2 (germline): SEHNR, FQNEAQ (reference sequence). This CDR3 comprises 16 residues. The ends lost 5 bases at V and 3 bases at J; junction bases unmatched: 7.

V gene TRBV28 combines with J gene TRBJ2-7, with D hard to call. V lost 2 bases to trimming and J lost 3 bases, with 8 bases between them. Germline CDR1 MDHEN, CDR2 SYDVKM. The CDR3 covers 13 residues. CDR3 in amino acids: CASSLTSLYEQYF. CDR3 in DNA: TGTGCCAGCAGTTTAACGAGCCTCTACGAGCAGTACTTC.

This clonotype has a handful of counts. V and J are TRBV20-1 and TRBJ1-6; no firm D call. There are 14 residues in the CDR3. The V and J ends lost 3 bases and 9 bases respectively, with 15 bases between them. Germline V gene data show CDR1 as DFQATT and CDR2 as SNEGSKA (reference sequence). CDR3 sequence (DNA): TGCAGTGCTAGCGGGAGGGTGAGCGGTTCACCCCTCCACTTT. The encoded protein is CSASGRVSGSPLHF.

The chain links TRBV12-3 or TRBV12-4 to TRBJ1-4; no reliable D call. Trimming removed 6 bases from V and 8 bases from J, with 16 bases in between. The CDR3 is 14 residues long. CDR3 residues: CASSPGLGWEKLFF. In nucleotides, the CDR3 is TGTGCCAGCAGCCCCGGACTTGGGTGGGAAAAACTGTTTTTT.

This clonotype has only a few counts. This chain joins TRBV7-9 and TRBJ2-7, with D possibly matching TRBD1 (6 bases). The CDR3 has 17 amino acids. V lost 2 bases, J lost 3 bases, and 20 bases lay in between. Germline V lookup: CDR1 SEHNR, CDR2 FQNEAQ (reference sequence). The CDR3 DNA follows: TGTGCCAGCAGCTTATCGGACAGTTTGGGCTCCCTCTACGAGCAGTACTTC. Its translation: CASSLSDSLGSLYEQYF.

The chain carries TRBV4-1 and TRBJ1-5; possible D gene TRBD1, 5 bases. CDR1 is MGHRA, CDR2 YSYEKL, per germline. The CDR3 runs 15 residues. The germline V and J ends were trimmed by 0 bases and 5 bases, with 11 bases remaining between them. In nucleotides, the CDR3 is TGCGCCAGCAGCCAAGATCCGTCGACAGATCAGCCCCAGCATTTT. As protein: CASSQDPSTDQPQHF.

The sample holds a few counts of this clonotype. As DNA, the CDR3 is TGTGCCACCACGGGGCCGACAGGGCCGCCCTGGAACACTGAAGCTTTCTTT. Protein: CATTGPTGPPWNTEAFF. This chain joins TRBV7-8 and TRBJ1-1; TRBD1 aligns across 7 bases. Trimming cost V 10 bases and J 1 base; bases outside gene matches: 18. The CDR3 runs 17 residues. Germline CDR1 and CDR2: SGHVS and FQNEAQ.

This chain connects TRBV28 to TRBJ2-3; D may be TRBD1 (6 bases). Germline CDR1 is MDHEN and CDR2 is SYDVKM. The CDR3 length is 15 residues. Trimming shortened V by 5 bases and J by 8 bases, and 20 bases separated the two germline ends. DNA of the CDR3: TGTGCCAGCAGTCCACTAGGTCTGGGGGCAGTTACGCAGTATTTT. It codes for CASSPLGLGAVTQYF.

This clonotype was observed a few times. The CDR3 DNA sequence: TGTGCCACCAGCAGAGGGTGGCGTCGGGATACGCAGTATTTT. Amino acid sequence: CATSRGWRRDTQYF. The rearrangement joins TRBV15 to TRBJ2-3; D remains unclear. Trimming pared 1 base from V and 6 bases from J, leaving 11 bases between. In germline, CDR1 is LNHNV, CDR2 YYDKDF (reference sequence). The length of the CDR3 is 14 residues.

The J gene is TRBJ2-7, the V gene TRBV7-9; D may be TRBD1 (6 bases). Germline CDR1 SEHNR, CDR2 FQNEAQ (reference sequence). This CDR3 contains 15 residues. Deletions cut 5 bases from V and 3 bases from J, with 17 bases between. CDR3 nucleotides: TGTGCCAGCAGCCTCCGGGACAAGGAACACTACGAGCAGTACTTC. Encoded protein: CASSLRDKEHYEQYF.

The chain links TRBV21-1 to TRBJ2-3; the table's D call TRBD1 went unverified against the DNA. TRBV21-1 is deemed a pseudogene. The CDR3 spans 15 residues. In DNA form, the CDR3 reads TGTGCCAGCAGCTCCAGGACAGGGGGCACAGATACGCAGTATTTT. This codes for CASSSRTGGTDTQYF.

This clonotype has a count of ten or more. J is TRBJ2-1 and V is TRBV13; TRBD2 aligns across 13 bases. The germline gives CDR1 PRHDT, CDR2 FYEKMQ (reference sequence). V lost 2 bases and J lost 9; bases outside the gene matches: 4. This CDR3 comprises 15 residues. This CDR3 is CASSLTSGGESEQFF. CDR3 nucleotides: TGTGCCAGCAGCTTAACTAGCGGGGGGGAGAGTGAGCAGTTCTTC.

This clonotype was counted at least ten times. Sequence at one end of the junction differs from germline and may be a read error. The chain recombines TRBV7-7 with TRBJ2-1, with a tentative D call TRBD1 (5 bases). The germline CDR1 and CDR2 sequences are SSHAT and FNYEAQ (reference sequence). The CDR3 extends over 15 amino acids. CDR3 region: CASSLGASSYNEQFF. The DNA for the CDR3 is TGTGCTAGCAGCTTAGGGGCATCGTCCTACAATGAGCAGTTCTTC.

The chain uses TRBV7-2 and TRBJ2-3; D is unresolved. V gave up 0 bases and J gave up 3 bases, with 13 bases separating them. The CDR3 contains 16 residues. Germline V gene data show CDR1 as SGHTA and CDR2 as FQGNSA. For the CDR3, the DNA is TGTGCCAGCAGCTTAGCTGGCCACCGAATTACAGATACGCAGTATTTT. Protein: CASSLAGHRITDTQYF. The full variable domain, rest sourced from reference TRBV7-2 and TRBJ2-3, is GAGVSQSPSNKVTEKGKDVELRCDPISGHTALYWYRQSLGQGLEFLIYFQGNSAPDKSGLPSDRFSAERTGGSVSTLTIQRTQQEDSAVYLCASSLAGHRITDTQYFGPGTRLTVL.

The chain uses TRBV27 and TRBJ2-7; a possible D gene is TRBD2 (5 bases). V lost 8 bases to trimming and J lost 3 bases, with 11 bases between them. The germline gives CDR1 MNHEY, CDR2 SMNVEV (reference sequence). There are 12 residues in the CDR3. CDR3 nucleotide sequence: TGTGCCAGCGTCGGGATTGGCTACGAGCAGTACTTC. Its translation is CASVGIGYEQYF.